This T cell receptor (beta chain) was obtained from a study of cytomegalovirus exposure and HLA in healthy donors. Researchers ran the PCR with 60 Vbeta and 13 Jbeta primers. Profiling relied on immunoSEQ multiplex PCR, and the TCRdb table lists in-frame clones only, not all of them. The top ten clones hold around 1.4% of a sample with about 89,000 clones, roughly 76% of them seen once. The table lists this clone with a few counts. Sequencing input: PBMCs. The source of this sequence is a male donor in good health and CMV-seronegative.

CDR3 in amino acids: CASSYRGQIGELFF. The CDR3 bases are TGTGCCAGCAGTTACAGGGGGCAGATCGGGGAGCTGTTTTTT. This rearrangement joins TRBV6-5 to TRBJ2-2; 7 bases are shared with TRBD1. This CDR3 region has 14 residues. From germline, CDR1 is MNHEY and CDR2 SVGAGI. With 2 bases clipped from V and 7 bases from J, the junction kept 4 bases outside the gene matches.